This TCR beta chain was profiled in a study of T-cell reconstitution after alpha-beta-depleted transplantation in children. The TCRbeta library was prepared with unique molecular identifiers. TCRdb ran MiXCR on the PCR reads and lists one entry per CDR3 protein. The sample holds some 290,000 distinct CDR3 sequences, 9.9% seen once. The sample was PBMCs from the stem cell graft donor, taken from the stem cell graft. The TCR was taken from a human donor who donated a stem cell graft to a child with SCID.

The CDR3, as DNA: TGCGCCAGCAGCCAAGGAGTCGAGCAGTACTTC. Its protein is CASSQGVEQYF. This chain links TRBV4-1 with TRBJ2-7; D gene unclear. The CDR3 spans 11 residues. V lost 1 base to trimming and J lost 6 bases, with 4 bases between them. The germline V gene has CDR1 MGHRA and CDR2 YSYEKL.